This T cell receptor beta chain derives from a study of cytomegalovirus exposure and HLA in healthy donors. Researchers ran the PCR with 60 Vbeta and 13 Jbeta primers. TCRdb keeps only in-frame clones here, not all; method: immunoSEQ multiplex PCR. Among roughly 100,000 clones listed, 55% to 80% were seen once. From germline, CDR1 is KGHSY and CDR2 FQNENV. The CDR3 runs to 16 residues. V was clipped by 0 bases and J by 6 bases; unmatched bases: 4. The rearrangement joins TRBV16 to TRBJ2-1, with 11 bases that match TRBD2. The sequenced sample consisted of PBMCs. This receptor was identified in a human donor in good health. CDR3 in amino acids: CASSQSGLAGGNEQFF. CDR3 bases: TGTGCCAGCAGCCAATCGGGGCTAGCGGGAGGCAATGAGCAGTTCTTC.